Following are 5 T cell receptor beta chains from one sample sequenced in a study of blood T cell repertoires in COVID-19. Measured with immunoSEQ multiplex PCR; TCRdb has only the in-frame clones, and not every one. The table lists about 210,000 clones, 75% to 85% of them singletons. Sequences were obtained from peripheral blood. Receptors originate from a man aged 55 to 69 with acute or convalescent COVID-19.

The gene calls are TRBV28 and TRBJ1-1; TRBD1 matches at 7 bases. This CDR3 comprises 14 residues. Germline V gene sequence: CDR1 MDHEN, CDR2 SYDVKM. The trim removed 9 bases at V and 7 bases at J, leaving 14 bases unmatched. DNA of the CDR3: TGTGCCAGTAAGGACAGACAGGGCATCCGTGAAGCTTTCTTT. Translated, it gives CASKDRQGIREAFF.

This chain connects TRBV29-1 to TRBJ1-5; D may be TRBD1 (5 bases). The germline V gene encodes CDR1 SQVTM and CDR2 ANQGSEA. The CDR3 runs to 14 residues. V was trimmed by 5 bases and J by 6 bases, leaving 17 bases between them. The CDR3 spells CSVRYGGYGQPQHF. The CDR3 DNA reads TGCAGCGTTCGATATGGGGGGTACGGTCAGCCCCAGCATTTT.

The count of this clone is one. The V gene is TRBV15, the J gene TRBJ2-1; D might be TRBD1 (6 bases). V was pared by 7 bases and J by 2 bases, with 12 bases between. In germline, CDR1 is LNHNV, CDR2 YYDKDF (reference sequence). The CDR3 extends over 14 amino acids. The CDR3 bases are TGTGCCACCATGGTACAGGGAGCCTACAATGAGCAGTTCTTC. This translates into CATMVQGAYNEQFF.

The chain links TRBV5-1 to TRBJ1-1, with D unresolved. The ends were cut back, 4 bases at V and 3 bases at J, with 10 bases in the middle. In germline, CDR1 is SGHRS, CDR2 YFSETQ. This CDR3 spans 13 amino acids. CDR3 sequence: CASSPIQDTEAFF. CDR3 in DNA: TGCGCCAGCAGCCCGATTCAGGACACTGAAGCTTTCTTT.

The chain links TRBV15 to TRBJ1-5, with 7 bases that match TRBD1. This CDR3 has 16 residues. CDR1 and CDR2 from the germline V gene are LNHNV and YYDKDF (reference sequence). After removal of 0 bases from V and 6 bases from J, the junction contained 8 bases not matched to a gene. The CDR3 loop is CATSRDSSGGTQPQHF. In nucleotides, the CDR3 is TGTGCCACCAGCAGAGATTCTTCAGGGGGTACTCAGCCCCAGCATTTT.